The rows below give T cell receptor beta chains drawn from one sample of a study of shared clonotypes between healthy human individuals. Sequenced by immunoSEQ multiplex PCR; TCRdb stores in-frame clones only, minus some. Here the sample spans fewer than 2.5 million clones, more than 85% being singletons. Sequenced: naive CD4+ T cells from PBMCs. The receptors here all came from a man aged 18 to 29 in good health. Some clones in this sample may be carry-over from other donors' samples. The CDR3 runs from the conserved cysteine through the conserved F or W. Fields, in order: D gene, CDR3 length, V gene, J gene, CDR3 protein. The D gene is left open where the match is weak.

TRBD2	13	TRBV6-1	TRBJ2-7	CASNWGGRDEQYF
-	16	TRBV10-3	TRBJ2-2	CAISESRGSGTGELFF
-	16	TRBV5-1	TRBJ2-2	CASSRIPGEGTGELFF
-	17	TRBV7-9	TRBJ2-1	CASSPGTSGASYNEQFF
-	15	TRBV5-1	TRBJ1-3	CASSSGPDSGNTIYF
-	15	TRBV4-1	TRBJ2-1	CASSQAAGVGYEQFF
-	19	TRBV18	TRBJ1-4	CASSPLHTGGPGYEAKLFF
-	13	TRBV28	TRBJ2-7	CASSPRVFYEQYF
TRBD2	17	TRBV5-1	TRBJ2-5	CASRGNGGAGGRETQYF
-	12	TRBV12-5	TRBJ1-5	CASGPGDQPQHF
TRBD2	16	TRBV11-2	TRBJ2-5	CASSLAGLAWYETQYF
-	17	TRBV7-2	TRBJ1-5	CASSLLGPGAKNQPQHF
-	15	TRBV7-3	TRBJ2-2	CASSFLGTNTGELFF
-	16	TRBV21-1	TRBJ2-3	CASSNVPGRLGDTQYF
TRBD1	17	TRBV19	TRBJ2-1	CASARVAGGSQYNEQFF
-	15	TRBV11-3	TRBJ2-5	CASSLDGQNQETQYF
-	13	TRBV7-8	TRBJ1-1	CASSLDRGAEAFF
-	17	TRBV5-1	TRBJ2-2	CASSPRNMDSGSGELFF
TRBD1	14	TRBV30	TRBJ1-2	CAWSVPGGAYGYTF
-	13	TRBV6-5	TRBJ2-7	CASSTPGVGEQYF
-	14	TRBV6-5	TRBJ1-2	CASSYSDGAYGYTF
-	14	TRBV5-1	TRBJ2-5	CASSLETGEETQYF
TRBD1	16	TRBV5-1	TRBJ1-1	CASSQSPGQRNTEAFF
TRBD1	15	TRBV9	TRBJ2-7	CASSVGGTGVYEQYF
-	13	TRBV28	TRBJ1-2	CASSRPQLAGYTF
-	12	TRBV4-1	TRBJ2-3	CASSQATDTQYF
TRBD1	16	TRBV5-1	TRBJ1-4	CASSLDGTGLNEKLFF
TRBD1	17	TRBV5-1	TRBJ1-1	CASTLLGTGTVNTEAFF
-	15	TRBV28	TRBJ1-5	CASSLGGLGGQPQHF
-	15	TRBV19	TRBJ2-5	CASSTLRGPQETQYF
-	13	TRBV6-6	TRBJ1-4	CASSYRVEEKLFF
-	15	TRBV6-5	TRBJ2-5	CASILLPKIQETQYF
TRBD1	14	TRBV18	TRBJ1-2	CASSGQGPNYGYTF
-	14	TRBV7-3	TRBJ1-2	CASSLRPATGGYTF
TRBD1	16	TRBV5-1	TRBJ1-1	CASSRETGQVGTEAFF
TRBD2	17	TRBV10-1	TRBJ2-1	CASSENQGLAANNEQFF
-	13	TRBV5-4	TRBJ2-3	CASSATSTDTQYF
TRBD1	16	TRBV28	TRBJ2-3	CASSLRPRGSTDTQYF
-	18	TRBV5-1	TRBJ1-2	CASSLDPAIFVANYGYTF
-	15	TRBV4-1	TRBJ2-3	CASSRYSGSTDTQYF